The 3 T cell receptor beta chains below come from one sample, sequenced in a study of early T cells in non-severe SARS-CoV-2 infection. Each CDR3 protein is one row after TCRdb ran MiXCR on the 5' RACE reads. The sample contains some 110,000 distinct CDR3 sequences, around 14% of which appear only once. Sequenced sample: whole blood. These receptors were collected from an adult who was a healthcare worker with PCR-confirmed SARS-CoV-2 infection or an uninfected control (not recorded which).

This clonotype was detected a few times. V usage is TRBV7-3 and J usage is TRBJ1-1; possible D gene TRBD1, 5 bases. V was clipped by 5 bases and J by 4 bases, with 11 bases between them. This CDR3 is built from 13 residues. Looked up from germline, CDR1 is SGHTA and CDR2 is FQGTGA. This CDR3 reads CASSASGATEAFF. The DNA of the CDR3 is TGTGCCAGCAGCGCCAGTGGGGCCACTGAAGCTTTCTTT.

In its sample, this clonotype was seen a few times. The rearrangement joins TRBV6-2 or TRBV6-3 to TRBJ1-4; D not certain. This CDR3 contains 13 residues. Germline CDR1 reads MNHEY; CDR2 reads SVGEGT. V lost 7 bases, J lost 7 bases, and 13 bases lay in between. CDR3 sequence (DNA): TGTGCCAGCACCTCGCCCCGGACTGAAAAACTGTTTTTT. Amino acid sequence: CASTSPRTEKLFF.

This clonotype was found many times. The chain combines TRBV13 with TRBJ2-2; possible D gene TRBD1, 6 bases. The CDR3 consists of 16 residues. V was pared by 5 bases and J by 0 bases, with 13 bases between. CDR1 and CDR2 from the germline V gene are PRHDT and FYEKMQ (reference sequence). The CDR3, as DNA: TGTGCCAGCAGCGCGTTGACAGGTGCGAACACCGGGGAGCTGTTTTTT. It codes for CASSALTGANTGELFF.